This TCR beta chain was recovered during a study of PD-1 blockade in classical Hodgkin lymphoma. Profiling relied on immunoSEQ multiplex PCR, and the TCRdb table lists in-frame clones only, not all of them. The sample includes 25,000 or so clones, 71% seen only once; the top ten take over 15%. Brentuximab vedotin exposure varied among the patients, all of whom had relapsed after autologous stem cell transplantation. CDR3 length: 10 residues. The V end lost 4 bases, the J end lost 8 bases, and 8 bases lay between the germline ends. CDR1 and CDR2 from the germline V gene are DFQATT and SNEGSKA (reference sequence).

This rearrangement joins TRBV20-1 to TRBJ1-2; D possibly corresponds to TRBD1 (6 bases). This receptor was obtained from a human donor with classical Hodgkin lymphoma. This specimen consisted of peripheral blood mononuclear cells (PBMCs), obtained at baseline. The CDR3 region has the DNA TGCAGTGCTAACAGGGCCGGCTACACCTTC. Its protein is CSANRAGYTF.